The rows below give T cell receptor beta chains drawn from one sample of a study of cytomegalovirus exposure and HLA in healthy donors. The repertoire was sequenced with immunoSEQ multiplex PCR; TCRdb's copy has only in-frame clones and lacks some. The repertoire has roughly 160,000 clones, roughly 75% of them found once; the top ten carry about 2.3%. The material sequenced was PBMCs. The receptors derive from a female donor in good health and CMV-seronegative. CDR3s include the opening cysteine and the closing phenylalanine or tryptophan. A D gene is named only where the DNA matches it firmly. Not every row has a clone size; where given, it reads once, few, many or a size class.

J,V,size,D,DNA,CDR3
TRBJ2-2,TRBV19,few,TRBD1,TGTGCCAGTAGTATACAGGGGGCGAGCGGGGAGCTGTTTTTT,CASSIQGASGELFF
TRBJ2-1,TRBV25-1,-,TRBD2,TGTGCCAGCGGTCTAGCGGGAGTTTACAATGAGCAGTTCTTC,CASGLAGVYNEQFF
TRBJ2-7,TRBV10-3,-,TRBD2,TGTGCCATCAGTGAGTCGGGAGGGGTAGTCTACGAGCAGTACTTC,CAISESGGVVYEQYF
TRBJ2-1,TRBV2,-,TRBD2,TGTGCCAGCAGTCATAGACCCGGGACTAGCGGGGAGGGCGAGCAGTTCTTC,CASSHRPGTSGEGEQFF
TRBJ1-1,TRBV19,few,TRBD1,TGTGCCAGTAGTATTCCAGGGGGGAACACTGAAGCTTTCTTT,CASSIPGGNTEAFF
TRBJ1-1,TRBV5-4,few,-,TGTGCCAGCACCTACGGGGTGACGAACACTGAAGCTTTCTTT,CASTYGVTNTEAFF
TRBJ2-5,TRBV27,few,-,TGTGCCAGCAGTCGGACTCTGGGGGGGCGATCCCAAGAGACCCAGTACTTC,CASSRTLGGRSQETQYF
TRBJ1-2,TRBV5-8,-,-,TGTGCCAGCAGCTTGGAGCCACCCCTCTACACCTTC,CASSLEPPLYTF
TRBJ2-7,TRBV28,-,-,TGTGCCAGCAGTTTGGGCGCCTACGAGCAGTACTTC,CASSLGAYEQYF
TRBJ2-3,TRBV4-3,-,TRBD2,TGCGCCAGCAGCCAAGATCTGAGCGGGACTAGCACAGATACGCAGTATTTT,CASSQDLSGTSTDTQYF
TRBJ1-4,TRBV27,-,-,TGTGCCAGCCGCCCGGATGGGGGAGGTTTCGGAAAACTGTTTTTT,CASRPDGGGFGKLFF
TRBJ2-7,TRBV28,-,TRBD1,TGTGCCAGCATGGGGTGGGCGGGACAGGGATCCTCCGAGCAGTACTTC,CASMGWAGQGSSEQYF
TRBJ2-7,TRBV7-6,-,TRBD2,TGTGCCAGCAGCCCCAGCGGGACCGACGAGCAGTACTTC,CASSPSGTDEQYF
TRBJ1-3,TRBV6-5,once,-,TGTGCCAGCAGTTTCTCCAGGGGCTTCTCTGGAAACACCATATATTTT,CASSFSRGFSGNTIYF